This T cell receptor (beta chain) was observed in a study of blood T cell repertoires in COVID-19. The V gene lost 0 bases and the J gene lost 2 bases, with 8 bases spanning the gap. Germline CDR1 is MNHEY and CDR2 is SVGAGI. CDR3 length: 14 residues. Authors' methods: Cell counts per sample came from amplifying reference gene primers. Method: immunoSEQ multiplex PCR; TCRdb's copy keeps in-frame clones and lacks some. V, J and clone size are those of that table, while D and trimming were read from the DNA. The repertoire holds fewer than 200,000 clones, with about 86% as singletons. What was sequenced was peripheral blood. The origin of this receptor is a middle-aged man with active or convalescent COVID-19. The rearrangement uses TRBV6-5 and TRBJ2-7; possible D gene TRBD2, 5 bases. CDR3 nucleotide sequence: TGTGCCAGCAGTTACTCCGGGATCCCCTACGAGCAGTACTTC. Its translation is CASSYSGIPYEQYF.